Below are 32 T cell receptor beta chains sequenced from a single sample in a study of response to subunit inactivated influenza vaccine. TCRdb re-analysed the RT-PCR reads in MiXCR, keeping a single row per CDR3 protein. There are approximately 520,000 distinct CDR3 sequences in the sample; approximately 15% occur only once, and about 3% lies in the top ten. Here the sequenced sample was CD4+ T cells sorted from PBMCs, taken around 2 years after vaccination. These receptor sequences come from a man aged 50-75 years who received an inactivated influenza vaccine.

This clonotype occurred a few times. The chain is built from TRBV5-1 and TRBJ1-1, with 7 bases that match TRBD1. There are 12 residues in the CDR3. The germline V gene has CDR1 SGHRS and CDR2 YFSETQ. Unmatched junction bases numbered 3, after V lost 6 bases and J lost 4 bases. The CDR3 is CASNPGGTEAFF. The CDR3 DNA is TGCGCCAGCAACCCAGGGGGCACTGAAGCTTTCTTT.

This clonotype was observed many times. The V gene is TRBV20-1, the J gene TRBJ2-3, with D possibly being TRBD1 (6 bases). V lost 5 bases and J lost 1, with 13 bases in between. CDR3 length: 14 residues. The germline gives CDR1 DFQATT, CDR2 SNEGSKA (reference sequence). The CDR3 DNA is TGCAGTGCTCCCCATGGGGGCGGCACAGATACGCAGTATTTT. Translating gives CSAPHGGGTDTQYF.

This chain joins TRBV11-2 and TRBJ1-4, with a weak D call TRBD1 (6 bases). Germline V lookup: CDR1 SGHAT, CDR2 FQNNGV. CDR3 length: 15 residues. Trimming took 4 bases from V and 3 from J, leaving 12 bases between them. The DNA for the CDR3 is TGTGCCAGCAGCTCACCTAGGACAGCTAATGAAAAACTGTTTTTT. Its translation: CASSSPRTANEKLFF.

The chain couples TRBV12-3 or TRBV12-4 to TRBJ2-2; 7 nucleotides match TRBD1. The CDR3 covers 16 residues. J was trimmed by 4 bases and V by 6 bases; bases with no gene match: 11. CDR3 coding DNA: TGTGCCAGCAGCGATTTCTCGACAGGGCCCACCGGGGAGCTGTTTTTT. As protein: CASSDFSTGPTGELFF.

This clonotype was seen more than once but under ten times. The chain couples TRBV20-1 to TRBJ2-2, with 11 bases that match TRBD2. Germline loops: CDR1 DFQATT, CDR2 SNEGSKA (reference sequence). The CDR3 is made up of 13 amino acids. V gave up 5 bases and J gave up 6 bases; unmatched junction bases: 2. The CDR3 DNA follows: TGCAGTGCTCATAGCGGGAGGGCCGGGGAGCTGTTTTTT. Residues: CSAHSGRAGELFF.

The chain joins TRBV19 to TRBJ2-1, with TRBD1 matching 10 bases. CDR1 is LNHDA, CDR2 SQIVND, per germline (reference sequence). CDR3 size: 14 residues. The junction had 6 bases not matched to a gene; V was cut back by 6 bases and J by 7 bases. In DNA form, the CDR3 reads TGTGCCAGTAGAAGACAGGGGGCTGAGAATGAGCAGTTCTTC. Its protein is CASRRQGAENEQFF.

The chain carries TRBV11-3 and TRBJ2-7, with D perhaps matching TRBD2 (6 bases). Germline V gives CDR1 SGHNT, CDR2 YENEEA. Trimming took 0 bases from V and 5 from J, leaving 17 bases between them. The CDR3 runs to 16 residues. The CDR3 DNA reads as TGTGCCAGCAGCTTAGATAAAGGCGGGATTCGCCACGAGCAGTACTTC. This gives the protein CASSLDKGGIRHEQYF.

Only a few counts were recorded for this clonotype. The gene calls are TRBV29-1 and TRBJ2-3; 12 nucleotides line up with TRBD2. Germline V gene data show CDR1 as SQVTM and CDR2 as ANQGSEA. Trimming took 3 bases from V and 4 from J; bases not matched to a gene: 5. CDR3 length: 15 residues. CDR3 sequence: CSVDRTSGNPDTQYF. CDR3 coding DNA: TGCAGCGTTGACCGGACTAGCGGGAACCCAGATACGCAGTATTTT.

The CDR3 sequence is CASSRDSLNEKLFF. As DNA, the CDR3 is TGCGCCAGCAGCCGGGACAGCCTTAATGAAAAACTGTTTTTT. The V gene is TRBV5-1, the J gene TRBJ1-4; 7 bases agree with TRBD1. The CDR3 totals 14 residues. With 4 bases clipped from V and 4 bases from J, the junction kept 4 bases outside the gene matches. Germline V gene data show CDR1 as SGHRS and CDR2 as YFSETQ.

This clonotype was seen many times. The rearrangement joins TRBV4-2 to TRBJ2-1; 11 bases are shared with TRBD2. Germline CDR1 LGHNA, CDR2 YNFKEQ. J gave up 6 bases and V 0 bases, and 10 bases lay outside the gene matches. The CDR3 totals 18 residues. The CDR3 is CASSQDGQTSGIFNEQFF. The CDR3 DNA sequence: TGTGCCAGCAGCCAAGATGGGCAGACTAGCGGGATTTTCAATGAGCAGTTCTTC.

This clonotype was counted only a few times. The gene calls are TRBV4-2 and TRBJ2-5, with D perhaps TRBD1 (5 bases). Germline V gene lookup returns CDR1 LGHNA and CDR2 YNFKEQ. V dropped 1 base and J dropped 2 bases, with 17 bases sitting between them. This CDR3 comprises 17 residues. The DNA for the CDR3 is TGTGCCAGCAGCCAAGTACGAAGTGGACACAATCAAGAGACCCAGTACTTC. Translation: CASSQVRSGHNQETQYF.

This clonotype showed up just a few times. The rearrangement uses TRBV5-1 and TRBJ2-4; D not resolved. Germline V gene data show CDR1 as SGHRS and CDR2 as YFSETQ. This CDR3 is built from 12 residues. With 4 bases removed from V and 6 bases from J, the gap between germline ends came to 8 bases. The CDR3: CASSGHGNIQYF. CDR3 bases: TGCGCCAGCAGCGGGCATGGAAACATTCAGTACTTC.

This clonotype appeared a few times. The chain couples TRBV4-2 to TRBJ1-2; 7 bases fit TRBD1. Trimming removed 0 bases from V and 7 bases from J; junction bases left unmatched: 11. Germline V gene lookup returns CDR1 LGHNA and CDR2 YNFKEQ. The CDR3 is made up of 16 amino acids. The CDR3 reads CASSQDFGTVHSGYTF. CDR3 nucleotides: TGTGCCAGCAGCCAAGATTTCGGGACAGTACATTCTGGCTACACCTTC.

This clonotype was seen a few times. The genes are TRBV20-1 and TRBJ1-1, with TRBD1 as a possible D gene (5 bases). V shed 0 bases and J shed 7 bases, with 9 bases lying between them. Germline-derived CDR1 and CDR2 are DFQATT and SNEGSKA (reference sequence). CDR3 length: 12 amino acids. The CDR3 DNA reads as TGCAGTGCTAGAGATGGACATGGTGAAGCTTTCTTT. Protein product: CSARDGHGEAFF.

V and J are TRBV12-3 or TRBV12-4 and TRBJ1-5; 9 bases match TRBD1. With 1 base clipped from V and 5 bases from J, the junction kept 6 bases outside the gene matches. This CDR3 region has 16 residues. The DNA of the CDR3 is TGTGCCAGCAGTTTAGGGGACAGGGTGAAGGATCAGCCCCAGCATTTT. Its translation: CASSLGDRVKDQPQHF.

CDR3 amino acids: CASSLPGGADSPLHF. As DNA, the CDR3 is TGTGCCAGCAGCTTACCAGGGGGAGCAGATTCACCCCTCCACTTT. The chain joins TRBV5-6 to TRBJ1-6; the match to TRBD1 covers 7 bases. The junction had 7 bases not matched to a gene; V was cut back by 2 bases and J by 8 bases. This CDR3 has 15 amino acids. In germline, CDR1 is SGHDT, CDR2 YYEEEE.

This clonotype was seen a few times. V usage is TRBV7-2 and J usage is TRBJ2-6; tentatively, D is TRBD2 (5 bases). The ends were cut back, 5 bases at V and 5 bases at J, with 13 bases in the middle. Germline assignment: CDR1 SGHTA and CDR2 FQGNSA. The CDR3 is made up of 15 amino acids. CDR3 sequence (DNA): TGTGCCAGCAGCCCCCTGAGGGTTAGGGCCAACGTCCTGACTTTC. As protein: CASSPLRVRANVLTF.

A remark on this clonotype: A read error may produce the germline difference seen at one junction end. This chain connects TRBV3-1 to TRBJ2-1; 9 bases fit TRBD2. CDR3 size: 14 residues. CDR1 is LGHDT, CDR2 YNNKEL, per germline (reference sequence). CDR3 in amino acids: CASSQQVTSGPLVF. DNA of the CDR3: TGTGCCAGCAGCCAACAGGTCACTAGCGGGCCCTTGGTCTTC.

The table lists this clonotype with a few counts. CDR3 sequence reads: CASRGTDFGNEQFF. In nucleotides, the CDR3 is TGTGCCAGCAGAGGGACAGACTTCGGCAATGAGCAGTTCTTC. V is TRBV2 and J is TRBJ2-1; 7 positions match TRBD1. Germline V gene sequence: CDR1 SNHLY, CDR2 FYNNEI. The CDR3 is 14 amino acids. Trimming cost V 6 bases and J 6 bases; bases outside gene matches: 8.

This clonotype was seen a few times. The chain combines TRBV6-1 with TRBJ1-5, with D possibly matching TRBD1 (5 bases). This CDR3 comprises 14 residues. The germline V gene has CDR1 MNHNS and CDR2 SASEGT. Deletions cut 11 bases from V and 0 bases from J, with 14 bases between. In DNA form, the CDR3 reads TGTGCCGAGGCTGAGGGGACTAGCAATCAGCCCCAGCATTTT. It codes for CAEAEGTSNQPQHF.

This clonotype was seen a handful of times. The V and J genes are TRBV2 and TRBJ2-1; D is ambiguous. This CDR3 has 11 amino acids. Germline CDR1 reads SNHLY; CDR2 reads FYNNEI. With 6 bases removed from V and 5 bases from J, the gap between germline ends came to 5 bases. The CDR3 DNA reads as TGTGCCAGCAGGGGAAACAATGAGCAGTTCTTC. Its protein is CASRGNNEQFF.

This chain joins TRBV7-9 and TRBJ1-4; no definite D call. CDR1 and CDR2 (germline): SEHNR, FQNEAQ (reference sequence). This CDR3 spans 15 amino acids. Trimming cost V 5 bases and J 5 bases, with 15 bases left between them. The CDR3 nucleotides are TGTGCCAGCAGCATAGGAGGGAAATACAATGAAAAACTGTTTTTT. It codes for CASSIGGKYNEKLFF.

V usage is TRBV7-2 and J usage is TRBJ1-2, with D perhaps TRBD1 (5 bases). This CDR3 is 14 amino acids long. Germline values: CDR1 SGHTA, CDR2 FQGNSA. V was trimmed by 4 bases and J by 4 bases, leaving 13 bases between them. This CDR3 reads CASSSRDGGYGYTF. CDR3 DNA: TGTGCCAGCAGCTCCCGGGACGGAGGCTATGGCTACACCTTC.

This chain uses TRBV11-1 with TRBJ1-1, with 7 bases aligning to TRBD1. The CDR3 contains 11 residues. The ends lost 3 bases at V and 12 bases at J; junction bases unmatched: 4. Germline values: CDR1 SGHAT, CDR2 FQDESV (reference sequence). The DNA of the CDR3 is TGTGCCAGCAGCTTCGACAGGGTGACTTTCTTT. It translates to CASSFDRVTFF.

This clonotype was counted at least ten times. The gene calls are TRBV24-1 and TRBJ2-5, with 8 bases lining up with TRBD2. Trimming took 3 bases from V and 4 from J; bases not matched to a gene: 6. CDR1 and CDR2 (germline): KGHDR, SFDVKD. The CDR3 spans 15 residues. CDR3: CATSDPYAGGETQYF. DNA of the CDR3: TGTGCCACCAGTGATCCGTACGCGGGGGGAGAGACCCAGTACTTC.

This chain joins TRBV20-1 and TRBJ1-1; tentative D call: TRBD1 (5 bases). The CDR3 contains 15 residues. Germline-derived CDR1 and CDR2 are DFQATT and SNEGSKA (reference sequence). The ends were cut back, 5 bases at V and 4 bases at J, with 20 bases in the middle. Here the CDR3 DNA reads TGCAGTGCTTCACCGGGACTCCAGGGAGGCACTGAAGCTTTCTTT. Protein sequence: CSASPGLQGGTEAFF.

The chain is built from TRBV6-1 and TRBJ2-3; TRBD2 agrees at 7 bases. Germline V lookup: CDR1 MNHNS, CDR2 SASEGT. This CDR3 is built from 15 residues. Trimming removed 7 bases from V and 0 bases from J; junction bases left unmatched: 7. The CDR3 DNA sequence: TGTGCCAGCAATAAATGGGGGGGAAGCACAGATACGCAGTATTTT. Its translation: CASNKWGGSTDTQYF.

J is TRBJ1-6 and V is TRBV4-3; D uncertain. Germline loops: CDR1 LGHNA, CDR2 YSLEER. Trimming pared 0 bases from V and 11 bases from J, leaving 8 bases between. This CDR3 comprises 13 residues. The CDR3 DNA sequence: TGCGCCAGCAGCCAAGAATTACAGCCACCCCTCCACTTT. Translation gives CASSQELQPPLHF.

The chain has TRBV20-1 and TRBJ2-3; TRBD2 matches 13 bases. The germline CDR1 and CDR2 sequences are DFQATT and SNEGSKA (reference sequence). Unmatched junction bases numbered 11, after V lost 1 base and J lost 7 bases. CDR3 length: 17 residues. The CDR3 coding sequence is TGCAGTGCTAGAGGACTAGCGGGGGGTCCGCGGTCGTATACGCAGTATTTT. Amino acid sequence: CSARGLAGGPRSYTQYF.

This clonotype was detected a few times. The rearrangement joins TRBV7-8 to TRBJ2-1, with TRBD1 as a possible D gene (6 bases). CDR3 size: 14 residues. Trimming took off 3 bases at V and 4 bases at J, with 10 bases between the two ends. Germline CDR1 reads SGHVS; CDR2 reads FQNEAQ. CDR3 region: CASSLGTKYNEQFF. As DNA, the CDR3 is TGTGCCAGCAGCTTGGGGACAAAGTACAATGAGCAGTTCTTC.

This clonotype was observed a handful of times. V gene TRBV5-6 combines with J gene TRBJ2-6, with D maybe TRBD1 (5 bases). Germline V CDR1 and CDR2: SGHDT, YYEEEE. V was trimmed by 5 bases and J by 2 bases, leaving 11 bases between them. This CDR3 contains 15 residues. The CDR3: CASREPGTGANVLTF. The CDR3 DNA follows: TGTGCCAGCAGAGAACCAGGGACTGGGGCCAACGTCCTGACTTTC.

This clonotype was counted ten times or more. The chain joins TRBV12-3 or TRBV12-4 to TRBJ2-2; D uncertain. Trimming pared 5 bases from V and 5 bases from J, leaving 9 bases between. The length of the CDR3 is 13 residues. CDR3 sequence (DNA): TGTGCCAGCAGTGCCACTCGGACCGGGGAGCTGTTTTTT. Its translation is CASSATRTGELFF.